The source of this TCR beta chain is a study of blood T cell repertoires in COVID-19. Participants were aged about 18 to 100 years from around 24 US areas. Original handling: Researchers report that nucleated cell counts were estimated from reference gene primer amplification. Clones were sequenced by immunoSEQ multiplex PCR, and TCRdb holds only the in-frame ones, with some missing. V, J and clone size are taken as reported in that table, and D and trimming were inferred from the DNA itself. Of around 300,000 clones in the sample, 85% to 90% are singletons; the top ten hold 1.7%. Germline V lookup: CDR1 KGHDR, CDR2 SFDVKD. V trimming: 9 bases; J trimming: 1 base; junction bases outside the gene matches: 4. The CDR3 covers 13 residues.

V gene TRBV24-1 combines with J gene TRBJ2-5, with 7 bases that match TRBD1. The receptor was derived from a woman aged 18 to 35 with acute COVID-19. Sequenced sample: PBMCs or T cells enriched from blood (not recorded which). Here the CDR3 reads CATSRGSQETQYF. In DNA, the CDR3 is TGTGCCACCTCCAGGGGGTCCCAAGAGACCCAGTACTTC.